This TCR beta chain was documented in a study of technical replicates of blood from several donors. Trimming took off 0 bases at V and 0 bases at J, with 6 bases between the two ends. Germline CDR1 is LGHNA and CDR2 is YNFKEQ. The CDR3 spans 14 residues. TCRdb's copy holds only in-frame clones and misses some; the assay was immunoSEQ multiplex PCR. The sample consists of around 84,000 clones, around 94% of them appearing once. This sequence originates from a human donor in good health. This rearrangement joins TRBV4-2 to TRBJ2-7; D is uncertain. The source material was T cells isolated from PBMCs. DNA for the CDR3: TGTGCCAGCAGCCAAGAATACGGCTCCTACGAGCAGTACTTC. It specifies CASSQEYGSYEQYF.